Listed below are T cell receptor beta chains from one sample, sequenced in a study of radiation and T cells in renal cell carcinoma. Assay used: immunoSEQ multiplex PCR; TCRdb lists only in-frame clones, some missing. The sample lists under 200,000 clones, 88% occurring once. The source was blood, collected from a patient whose treatment included radiotherapy and nephrectomy. Receptors originate from a woman between 45 and 60 years old with renal cell carcinoma. Each CDR3 is given with its conserved first and last residue. Each record gives: clone size, J gene, D gene, V gene, CDR3 DNA, CDR3 protein. The D gene is left open where the match is weak. Only some rows state a clone size, as once, few, many or a class for expanded clones.

abundance: .
j_gene: TRBJ1-2
d_gene: .
v_gene: TRBV15
CDR3nt: TGTGCCACCAGCAGGACAGGATTGGATGGCTACACCTTC
CDR3aa: CATSRTGLDGYTF

abundance: .
j_gene: TRBJ1-2
d_gene: TRBD1
v_gene: TRBV6-5
CDR3nt: TGTGCCAGCAGTGACGCCTCAGGGGGCCAAGGCTACACCTTC
CDR3aa: CASSDASGGQGYTF

abundance: once
j_gene: TRBJ1-4
d_gene: .
v_gene: TRBV25-1
CDR3nt: TGTGCCAGCAAGGGAGACTCTGCAACTAATGAAAAACTGTTTTTT
CDR3aa: CASKGDSATNEKLFF

abundance: .
j_gene: TRBJ1-3
d_gene: .
v_gene: TRBV7-2
CDR3nt: TGTGCCAGCAGCGTTAGCCCGACCACCATATATTTT
CDR3aa: CASSVSPTTIYF

abundance: once
j_gene: TRBJ2-3
d_gene: .
v_gene: TRBV9
CDR3nt: TGTGCCAGCAGCGCCGGCCCCCCGGTGGCAGATACGCAGTATTTT
CDR3aa: CASSAGPPVADTQYF

abundance: .
j_gene: TRBJ1-1
d_gene: .
v_gene: TRBV29-1
CDR3nt: TGCAGCACAAACAGGAACATGAACACTGAAGCTTTCTTT
CDR3aa: CSTNRNMNTEAFF

abundance: .
j_gene: TRBJ1-4
d_gene: .
v_gene: TRBV2
CDR3nt: TGTGCCAGCAGTGTCAGGGCAAATGAAAAACTGTTTTTT
CDR3aa: CASSVRANEKLFF

abundance: .
j_gene: TRBJ1-1
d_gene: .
v_gene: TRBV4-3
CDR3nt: TGCGCCAGCAGCCAAACCCGACAGGTACGAACTGAAGCTTTCTTT
CDR3aa: CASSQTRQVRTEAFF

abundance: .
j_gene: TRBJ1-6
d_gene: .
v_gene: TRBV14
CDR3nt: TGTGCCAGCAGCCAGGTTCCGGGGTTATTATCACCCCTCCACTTT
CDR3aa: CASSQVPGLLSPLHF

abundance: once
j_gene: TRBJ1-2
d_gene: .
v_gene: TRBV4-1
CDR3nt: TGCGCCAGCAGCCAAGTCGGCAGGGGATATGGCTACACCTTC
CDR3aa: CASSQVGRGYGYTF

abundance: once
j_gene: TRBJ1-2
d_gene: .
v_gene: TRBV30
CDR3nt: TGTGCCTGGAGTGGCGGGCAGAACTATGGCTACACCTTC
CDR3aa: CAWSGGQNYGYTF

abundance: .
j_gene: TRBJ1-3
d_gene: .
v_gene: TRBV4-1
CDR3nt: TGCGCCAGCAGCCAAGATGAGACAGAAAGAAACACCATATATTTT
CDR3aa: CASSQDETERNTIYF

abundance: .
j_gene: TRBJ1-1
d_gene: .
v_gene: TRBV7-6
CDR3nt: TGTGCCAGCAGCTTTCAGGAGAACACTGAAGCTTTCTTT
CDR3aa: CASSFQENTEAFF

abundance: .
j_gene: TRBJ2-7
d_gene: .
v_gene: TRBV6-1
CDR3nt: TGTGCCAGCAGTGTAGAGGGACTCATACTGGGCGAGCAGTACTTC
CDR3aa: CASSVEGLILGEQYF

abundance: once
j_gene: TRBJ1-1
d_gene: .
v_gene: TRBV6-5
CDR3nt: TGTGCCAGCGCCGGGACTACACATCCTGAAGCTTTCTTT
CDR3aa: CASAGTTHPEAFF

abundance: .
j_gene: TRBJ2-7
d_gene: .
v_gene: TRBV6-5
CDR3nt: TGTGCCAGCAGGGAGGGGATTGGGACCTACGAGCAGTACTTC
CDR3aa: CASREGIGTYEQYF

abundance: .
j_gene: TRBJ2-5
d_gene: .
v_gene: TRBV25-1
CDR3nt: TGTGCCAGCAGTGACGGGGGCACCGGAGAGACCCAGTACTTC
CDR3aa: CASSDGGTGETQYF

abundance: .
j_gene: TRBJ2-2
d_gene: .
v_gene: TRBV7-2
CDR3nt: TGTGCCAGCAGCTACAGGAGGGGGGAGCTGTTTTTT
CDR3aa: CASSYRRGELFF

abundance: .
j_gene: TRBJ1-2
d_gene: TRBD1
v_gene: TRBV29-1
CDR3nt: TGCAGCGTTGAAACTTTCGATTATTTGACAGGGGGCAACTATGGCTACACCTTC
CDR3aa: CSVETFDYLTGGNYGYTF

abundance: .
j_gene: TRBJ2-7
d_gene: .
v_gene: TRBV6-1
CDR3nt: TGTGCCAGCAGTGATGTGGGAAAGGGGAACTCCCCCTACGAGCAGTACTTC
CDR3aa: CASSDVGKGNSPYEQYF

abundance: once
j_gene: TRBJ2-3
d_gene: .
v_gene: TRBV4-1
CDR3nt: TGCGCCAGCAGCCAAGGACAGGCCCCAGATACGCAGTATTTT
CDR3aa: CASSQGQAPDTQYF

abundance: .
j_gene: TRBJ1-2
d_gene: .
v_gene: TRBV19
CDR3nt: TGTGCCAGTAGTGGGGTTTCCTATGGCTACACCTTC
CDR3aa: CASSGVSYGYTF

abundance: .
j_gene: TRBJ1-2
d_gene: .
v_gene: TRBV12-2
CDR3nt: TGTGCAAGTCGCCTGCATCCAACGGGACATACTAACTATGGCTACACCTTC
CDR3aa: CASRLHPTGHTNYGYTF

abundance: once
j_gene: TRBJ2-7
d_gene: TRBD1
v_gene: TRBV9
CDR3nt: TGTGCCAGCAGCGTTGGGGACAGCAACTACGAGCAGTACTTC
CDR3aa: CASSVGDSNYEQYF

abundance: .
j_gene: TRBJ2-1
d_gene: .
v_gene: TRBV18
CDR3nt: TGTGCCAGCTCACCACCTTACGACATACTGGGATCGAATGAGCAGTTCTTC
CDR3aa: CASSPPYDILGSNEQFF

abundance: once
j_gene: TRBJ1-1
d_gene: TRBD1
v_gene: TRBV28
CDR3nt: TGTGCCAGCAGTCCCCCCGCGACAGGGGTAGATGTAGCTTTCTTT
CDR3aa: CASSPPATGVDVAFF

abundance: .
j_gene: TRBJ2-5
d_gene: .
v_gene: TRBV2
CDR3nt: TGTGCCAGCACCTTGGTCCCCCAAGAGACCCAGTACTTC
CDR3aa: CASTLVPQETQYF

abundance: once
j_gene: TRBJ2-5
d_gene: .
v_gene: TRBV2
CDR3nt: TGTGCCAGCAGTGTCAGGTATAGTGGAGGAGAGACCCAGTACTTC
CDR3aa: CASSVRYSGGETQYF

abundance: .
j_gene: TRBJ1-1
d_gene: .
v_gene: TRBV18
CDR3nt: TGTGCCAGCTCTCCTGTAGGGAACACTGAAGCTTTCTTT
CDR3aa: CASSPVGNTEAFF

abundance: few
j_gene: TRBJ1-3
d_gene: .
v_gene: TRBV7-9
CDR3nt: TGTGCCAGCAGCTTGGACATCTCTGGAAACACCATATATTTT
CDR3aa: CASSLDISGNTIYF

abundance: .
j_gene: TRBJ2-5
d_gene: TRBD2
v_gene: TRBV4-2
CDR3nt: TGTGCCAGCAGCCAAGACCCATCGGGGGGGGGTGGAGAGACCCAGTACTTC
CDR3aa: CASSQDPSGGGGETQYF

abundance: .
j_gene: TRBJ2-3
d_gene: TRBD2
v_gene: TRBV19
CDR3nt: TGTGCCAGTCGACGGGGGGGAAACACAGATACGCAGTATTTT
CDR3aa: CASRRGGNTDTQYF

abundance: .
j_gene: TRBJ1-1
d_gene: TRBD1
v_gene: TRBV11-3
CDR3nt: TGTGCCAGCAGCCGCGGACAGGCGGAGAACACTGAAGCTTTCTTT
CDR3aa: CASSRGQAENTEAFF

abundance: .
j_gene: TRBJ2-3
d_gene: .
v_gene: TRBV4-1
CDR3nt: TGCGCCAGCAGCCAAGATTGGAAGGGCGCAGATACGCAGTATTTT
CDR3aa: CASSQDWKGADTQYF

abundance: .
j_gene: TRBJ2-3
d_gene: TRBD2
v_gene: TRBV19
CDR3nt: TGTGCCAGTAGTATGGGGGGGGGCACAGATACGCAGTATTTT
CDR3aa: CASSMGGGTDTQYF

abundance: .
j_gene: TRBJ2-5
d_gene: TRBD2
v_gene: TRBV5-1
CDR3nt: TGCGCCAGCAGCTCTATAGCGGGGGGTGACGAGACCCAGTACTTC
CDR3aa: CASSSIAGGDETQYF

abundance: .
j_gene: TRBJ2-5
d_gene: TRBD1
v_gene: TRBV19
CDR3nt: TGTGCCAGTAGTCCTTTTGGGACAGAAGAGACCCAGTACTTC
CDR3aa: CASSPFGTEETQYF

abundance: .
j_gene: TRBJ2-7
d_gene: .
v_gene: TRBV6-5
CDR3nt: TGTGCCAGCAGTCTCGACAACTACGAGCAGTACTTC
CDR3aa: CASSLDNYEQYF

abundance: .
j_gene: TRBJ1-3
d_gene: .
v_gene: TRBV10-2
CDR3nt: TGCGCCAGCAGTGAGACGGGGGTTTCTGGAAACACCATATATTTT
CDR3aa: CASSETGVSGNTIYF

abundance: .
j_gene: TRBJ1-2
d_gene: .
v_gene: TRBV7-8
CDR3nt: TGTGCCAGCAGCCCGGGGCAGCCAGGGAACTATGGCTACACCTTC
CDR3aa: CASSPGQPGNYGYTF

abundance: .
j_gene: TRBJ2-5
d_gene: .
v_gene: TRBV29-1
CDR3nt: TGCAGCGCAGAGATCTCTAACGCGATCCAGTACTTC
CDR3aa: CSAEISNAIQYF

abundance: .
j_gene: TRBJ1-2
d_gene: .
v_gene: TRBV27
CDR3nt: TGTGCCAGCAGTTCGACAGTAGCTAACTATGGCTACACCTTC
CDR3aa: CASSSTVANYGYTF

abundance: .
j_gene: TRBJ2-5
d_gene: .
v_gene: TRBV7-6
CDR3nt: TGTGCCAGCAGCTTTGGGAGCGCTCGGGCGGAGACCCAGTACTTC
CDR3aa: CASSFGSARAETQYF